These 20 T cell receptor beta chains originate from one sample sequenced in a study of T-cell reconstitution after alpha-beta-depleted transplantation in children. Unique molecular identifiers were used to barcode this TCRbeta library. TCRdb used MiXCR to reprocess the PCR reads, holding one entry per CDR3 protein. The sample carries about 460,000 distinct CDR3 sequences, about an eighth recorded once. Specimen: PBMCs, mostly from graft donor cells, collected 180 days after TCRalphabeta/CD19-depleted stem cell transplant. These receptors were collected from a female patient under 10 years old who had a stem cell transplant for aplastic anemia, so the T cells may come from the graft donor.

This clonotype was seen more than once but under ten times. V is TRBV5-1 and J is TRBJ2-1, with TRBD2 identical over 9 bases. After removal of 2 bases from V and 5 bases from J, the junction contained 8 bases not matched to a gene. CDR3 length: 16 amino acids. Germline V gene sequence: CDR1 SGHRS, CDR2 YFSETQ. The DNA for the CDR3 is TGCGCCAGCAGCTTTATAGCGGGAGTGAGGGACAATGAGCAGTTCTTC. It codes for CASSFIAGVRDNEQFF.

The V gene is TRBV5-1, the J gene TRBJ2-2; D possibly corresponds to TRBD1 (6 bases). Per the germline V gene, CDR1 is SGHRS and CDR2 is YFSETQ. V shed 0 bases and J shed 4 bases, with 13 bases lying between them. CDR3 size: 16 residues. The CDR3 is CASSLGTDPFTGELFF. CDR3 nucleotides: TGCGCCAGCAGCTTGGGGACAGATCCCTTCACCGGGGAGCTGTTTTTT.

This clonotype was counted many times. V gene TRBV15 combines with J gene TRBJ2-3; D is uncertain. This CDR3 has 15 amino acids. V lost 5 bases and J lost 0, with 12 bases in between. CDR1 is LNHNV, CDR2 YYDKDF, per germline (reference sequence). The CDR3 reads CATSYLIQSTDTQYF. As DNA, the CDR3 is TGTGCCACCAGCTACTTAATTCAGAGCACAGATACGCAGTATTTT.

The CDR3: CASSLAGTVVTDTQYF. The CDR3 bases are TGTGCCAGCAGCTTAGCCGGGACGGTTGTCACAGATACGCAGTATTTT. The chain employs TRBV7-2 and TRBJ2-3; D could derive from TRBD1 or TRBD2 (5 bases each). This CDR3 contains 16 residues. Germline lookup yields CDR1 SGHTA and CDR2 FQGNSA. V lost 0 bases, J lost 2 bases, and 12 bases lay in between. Together with reference TRBV7-2 and TRBJ2-3, the CDR3 gives the full variable domain: GAGVSQSPSNKVTEKGKDVELRCDPISGHTALYWYRQSLGQGLEFLIYFQGNSAPDKSGLPSDRFSAERTGGSVSTLTIQRTQQEDSAVYLCASSLAGTVVTDTQYFGPGTRLTVL.

This rearrangement joins TRBV28 to TRBJ2-3; 7 nucleotides line up with TRBD1. Trimming removed 7 bases from V and 7 bases from J; junction bases left unmatched: 17. Germline CDR1 MDHEN, CDR2 SYDVKM. The CDR3 covers 16 residues. This CDR3 is CASTSPLADRDNTQYF. The CDR3 nucleotides are TGTGCCAGCACCTCACCCCTCGCAGACAGGGATAATACGCAGTATTTT. The variable domain in full, completed from reference TRBV28 and TRBJ2-3, reads DVKVTQSSRYLVKRTGEKVFLECVQDMDHENMFWYRQDPGLGLRLIYFSYDVKMKEKGDIPEGYSVSREKKERFSLILESASTNQTSMYLCASTSPLADRDNTQYFGPGTRLTVL.

The chain combines TRBV7-9 with TRBJ2-1, with TRBD2 matching over 8 bases. CDR1 and CDR2 (germline): SEHNR, FQNEAQ (reference sequence). The CDR3 covers 16 residues. V dropped 5 bases and J dropped 3; count of bases not matched to a gene: 9. This CDR3 reads CASSPREGSDYNEQFF. As DNA, the CDR3 is TGTGCCAGCAGCCCCCGGGAGGGGTCCGACTACAATGAGCAGTTCTTC.

V is TRBV5-1 and J is TRBJ2-1; 11 nucleotides agree with TRBD2. The germline V gene has CDR1 SGHRS and CDR2 YFSETQ. With V trimmed by 0 bases and J by 8 bases, 7 bases remained unmatched. CDR3 size: 16 residues. The CDR3 bases are TGCGCCAGCAGCTTGGATAGCGGGAGGGCCGGGGATGAGCAGTTCTTC. Encoded protein: CASSLDSGRAGDEQFF.

This clonotype came up many times. V is TRBV10-3 and J is TRBJ1-1; D might be TRBD1 (6 bases). The CDR3 has 13 amino acids. Germline V lookup: CDR1 ENHRY, CDR2 SYGVKD. V gave up 11 bases and J gave up 1 base, with 14 bases separating them. The CDR3 reads CASRRGPNTEAFF. DNA of the CDR3: TGTGCCTCCCGCCGGGGGCCGAACACTGAAGCTTTCTTT.

The chain is built from TRBV18 and TRBJ2-7, with D possibly being TRBD2 (6 bases). Germline loops: CDR1 KGHSH, CDR2 LQKENI. The V end was cut by 1 base, the J end by 4 bases, with 17 bases between. CDR3 length: 16 amino acids. CDR3 sequence (DNA): TGTGCCAGCTCACCACAACTGGGCGGGGAACAGTACGAGCAGTACTTC. As protein: CASSPQLGGEQYEQYF. The variable domain in full, with the rest retrieved from reference TRBV18 and TRBJ2-7, is NAGVMQNPRHLVRRRGQEARLRCSPMKGHSHVYWYRQLPEEGLKFMVYLQKENIIDESGMPKERFSAEFPKEGPSILRIQQVVRGDSAAYFCASSPQLGGEQYEQYFGPGTRLTVT.

This clonotype was seen many times. V gene TRBV29-1 combines with J gene TRBJ2-3; D is possibly TRBD1 (5 bases). CDR1 is SQVTM, CDR2 ANQGSEA, per germline. This CDR3 contains 15 residues. Trimming pared 7 bases from V and 4 bases from J, leaving 21 bases between. The DNA for the CDR3 is TGCAGCGGAAGGGGTCTGGGCGCGGTTCCAGATACGCAGTATTTT. This sequence encodes CSGRGLGAVPDTQYF.

This sequence joins TRBV18 and TRBJ1-5; the match to TRBD1 covers 9 bases. V shed 5 bases, J shed 6 bases, and the junction held 11 bases outside the gene matches. Germline V gene sequence: CDR1 KGHSH, CDR2 LQKENI. CDR3 length: 16 residues. CDR3 nucleotides: TGTGCCAGCTCAATTACCGGGACAGGGACGGGTCAGCCCCAGCATTTT. Translated, it gives CASSITGTGTGQPQHF.

In its sample, this clonotype was seen a few times. The gene calls are TRBV11-2 and TRBJ1-2; a weak D match, TRBD1 (5 bases). The CDR3 is made up of 15 amino acids. V was trimmed by 2 bases and J by 2 bases, leaving 12 bases between them. Germline CDR1 SGHAT, CDR2 FQNNGV. The CDR3 loop reads CASSLRRDGNYGYTF. The CDR3 DNA follows: TGTGCCAGCAGCTTAAGAAGGGACGGCAACTATGGCTACACCTTC.

The chain couples TRBV12-3 or TRBV12-4 to TRBJ1-1, with 10 bases fitting TRBD1. This CDR3 is 12 amino acids long. V was pared by 4 bases and J by 10 bases, with 3 bases of the junction left unmatched. The CDR3 region has the DNA TGTGCCAGCAGTTACGACAGGGGGCGAGCTTTCTTT. This codes for CASSYDRGRAFF.

This clonotype was seen ten or more times. This chain joins TRBV7-6 and TRBJ2-3; 10 bases are shared with TRBD2. Per germline, CDR1 SGHVS and CDR2 FNYEAQ. The length of the CDR3 is 16 residues. Germline trimming cut 4 bases from V and 3 bases from J; bases unmatched to any gene: 7. This CDR3 is CASSYTASGRTDTQYF. The CDR3 DNA reads as TGTGCCAGCAGCTATACGGCTAGCGGGAGAACAGATACGCAGTATTTT.

The chain carries TRBV24-1 and TRBJ2-7; D call uncertain. Trimming shortened V by 6 bases and J by 0 bases, and 11 bases separated the two germline ends. The CDR3 covers 14 residues. Germline V gives CDR1 KGHDR, CDR2 SFDVKD. The CDR3 nucleotides read TGTGCCACCAGTACCCCGGACGCCTCCTACGAGCAGTACTTC. Translating it yields CATSTPDASYEQYF.

This clonotype was detected only a few times. The chain couples TRBV29-1 to TRBJ2-7; 12 nucleotides match TRBD1. V lost 5 bases and J lost 6; bases outside the gene matches: 5. This CDR3 comprises 13 residues. Germline values: CDR1 SQVTM, CDR2 ANQGSEA. This chain's CDR3 is CSVPGTGGLEQYF. CDR3 sequence (DNA): TGCAGCGTTCCCGGGACAGGGGGCCTCGAGCAGTACTTC.

This clonotype was seen more than once but under ten times. V gene TRBV6-2 or TRBV6-3 combines with J gene TRBJ2-7, with 8 bases fitting TRBD2. This CDR3 is built from 13 residues. With V trimmed by 6 bases and J by 7 bases, 8 bases remained unmatched. CDR1 MNHEY and CDR2 SVGEGT come from the germline V gene. CDR3 protein: CASRAGGPREQYV. The CDR3, as DNA: TGTGCCAGCAGGGCGGGAGGCCCTCGGGAGCAGTACGTC.

Note on this clonotype: One end of the junction does not line up with germline, which may come from a read error. The chain is built from TRBV28 and TRBJ2-1; TRBD1 might be the D (5 bases). The germline CDR1 and CDR2 sequences are MDHEN and SYDVKM. The CDR3 consists of 13 residues. CDR3 sequence: CASSLSLGAEHFF. The CDR3 nucleotides read TGTGCCAGCAGTTTATCCTTAGGGGCGGAGCATTTCTTC.

This clonotype appeared a few times. The chain is built from TRBV20-1 and TRBJ1-5; possibly TRBD1 for D (6 bases). Germline CDR1 is DFQATT and CDR2 is SNEGSKA (reference sequence). The length of the CDR3 is 15 residues. Deletions cut 3 bases from V and 4 bases from J, with 16 bases between. CDR3 sequence (DNA): TGCAGTGCTAGGGATAACAGGGCCGGTAATCAGCCCCAGCATTTT. Translation gives CSARDNRAGNQPQHF.

This clonotype was recorded many times. The chain uses TRBV20-1 and TRBJ2-1, with 8 positions matching TRBD2. The ends lost 7 bases at V and 6 bases at J; junction bases unmatched: 17. In germline, CDR1 is DFQATT, CDR2 SNEGSKA (reference sequence). This CDR3 contains 16 residues. CDR3: CSVPGLDYFYRNEQFF. CDR3 DNA sequence: TGCAGTGTGCCGGGACTAGACTATTTCTATCGCAATGAGCAGTTCTTC.